This TCR beta chain was profiled in a study of blood T cell repertoires in COVID-19. In the study overall: Acute-phase and convalescent COVID-19 samples originated in the United States, Italy and Spain.

Profiled with immunoSEQ multiplex PCR; TCRdb holds only in-frame clones, not every one. The profile shows 110,000 or so clones, more than 80% of them singletons. From germline, CDR1 is SGHTA and CDR2 FQGNSA. This CDR3 has 15 amino acids. V was trimmed by 1 base and J by 4 bases, leaving 11 bases between them. Material for sequencing was peripheral blood. This clonotype originated in a human donor in a cohort sampled during active COVID-19. The J gene is TRBJ1-3, the V gene TRBV7-2, with D perhaps matching TRBD1 (6 bases). CDR3 coding DNA: TGTGCCAGCAGCTTAGACAGGGACAACGGAAACACCATATATTTT. It is translated as CASSLDRDNGNTIYF. Together with reference TRBV7-2 and TRBJ1-3, the CDR3 gives the full variable domain: GAGVSQSPSNKVTEKGKDVELRCDPISGHTALYWYRQSLGQGLEFLIYFQGNSAPDKSGLPSDRFSAERTGGSVSTLTIQRTQQEDSAVYLCASSLDRDNGNTIYFGEGSWLTVV.